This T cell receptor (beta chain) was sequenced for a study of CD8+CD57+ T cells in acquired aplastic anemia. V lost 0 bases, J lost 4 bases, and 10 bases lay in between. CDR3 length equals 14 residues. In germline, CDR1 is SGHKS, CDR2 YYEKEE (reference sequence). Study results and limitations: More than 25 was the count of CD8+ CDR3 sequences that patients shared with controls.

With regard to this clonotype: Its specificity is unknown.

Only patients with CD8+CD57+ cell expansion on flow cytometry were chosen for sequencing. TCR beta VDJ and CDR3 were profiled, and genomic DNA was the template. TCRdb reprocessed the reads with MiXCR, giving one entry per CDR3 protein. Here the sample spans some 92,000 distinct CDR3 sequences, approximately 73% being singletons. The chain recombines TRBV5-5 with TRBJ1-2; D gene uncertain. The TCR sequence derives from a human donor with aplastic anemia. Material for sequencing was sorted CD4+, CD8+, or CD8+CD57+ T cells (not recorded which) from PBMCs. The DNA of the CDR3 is TGTGCCAGCAGCTTGGCCAGGACCCTCTATGGCTACACCTTC. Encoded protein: CASSLARTLYGYTF. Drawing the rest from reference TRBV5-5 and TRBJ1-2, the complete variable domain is DAGVTQSPTHLIKTRGQQVTLRCSPISGHKSVSWYQQVLGQGPQFIFQYYEKEERGRGNFPDRFSARQFPNYSSELNVNALLLGDSALYLCASSLARTLYGYTFGSGTRLTVV.